Following are 6 T cell receptor beta chains from one sample sequenced in a study of T-cell reconstitution after alpha-beta-depleted transplantation in children. Using unique molecular identifiers, the investigators prepared the TCRbeta library. TCRdb ran MiXCR on the PCR reads and lists one entry per CDR3 protein. The sample shows about 900,000 distinct CDR3 sequences, around 30% of them seen only once. The sample consisted of PBMCs, mostly from graft donor cells, taken 360 days after TCRalphabeta/CD19-depleted stem cell transplant. The receptor set was obtained from a boy under two years old who had a stem cell transplant for SCID, so the T cells may come from the graft donor.

This clonotype turned up a few times. The rearrangement uses TRBV3-1 and TRBJ2-1; D gene unclear. Germline V gives CDR1 LGHDT, CDR2 YNNKEL (reference sequence). This CDR3 region has 14 residues. Trimming removed 0 bases at V and 4 bases at J, with 7 bases between. The CDR3 DNA follows: TGTGCCAGCAGCCAAGACCCAGTTTACAATGAGCAGTTCTTC. It codes for CASSQDPVYNEQFF.

The chain combines TRBV2 with TRBJ2-5; 11 nucleotides align to TRBD2. From germline, CDR1 is SNHLY and CDR2 FYNNEI. J was trimmed by 4 bases and V by 8 bases; bases with no gene match: 6. The CDR3 length is 14 residues. CDR3 nucleotide sequence: TGTGCCAGCGGGCCGGGACTAGCGGTAGAGACCCAGTACTTC. Protein: CASGPGLAVETQYF. Filled out from reference TRBV2 and TRBJ2-5, the complete variable domain reads EPEVTQTPSHQVTQMGQEVILRCVPISNHLYFYWYRQILGQKVEFLVSFYNNEISEKSEIFDDQFSVERPDGSNFTLKIRSTKLEDSAMYFCASGPGLAVETQYFGPGTRLLVL.

This chain uses TRBV7-9 with TRBJ2-7, with D perhaps TRBD1 (5 bases). V lost 8 bases and J 5 bases, leaving 16 bases between the germline ends. Germline CDR1 and CDR2: SEHNR and FQNEAQ (reference sequence). This CDR3 spans 13 amino acids. CDR3 in amino acids: CASCIAGLDEQYF. The CDR3 DNA is TGTGCCAGCTGCATTGCAGGGTTGGACGAGCAGTACTTC.

The V call is TRBV7-6, the J call TRBJ2-1, with D unresolved. V was pared by 5 bases and J by 3 bases, with 14 bases between. The V gene's germline CDR1 is SGHVS and CDR2 FNYEAQ. The CDR3 covers 15 residues. The CDR3 DNA reads as TGTGCCAGCAGCCGCCCCGGGTACAACTACAATGAGCAGTTCTTC. Protein product: CASSRPGYNYNEQFF.

The count of this clonotype is one. The rearrangement joins TRBV4-1 to TRBJ2-5; TRBD2 agrees at 10 bases. After removal of 3 bases from V and 2 bases from J, the junction contained 3 bases not matched to a gene. Germline values: CDR1 MGHRA, CDR2 YSYEKL. CDR3 length: 15 residues. The CDR3 nucleotides read TGCGCCAGCAGCCATATAGCGGGGGGACAAGAGACCCAGTACTTC. Amino acids: CASSHIAGGQETQYF.

This rearrangement joins TRBV7-2 to TRBJ2-3, with 11 bases lining up with TRBD1. From germline, CDR1 is SGHTA and CDR2 FQGNSA. This CDR3 comprises 17 residues. The trim removed 5 bases at V and 4 bases at J, leaving 11 bases unmatched. As DNA, the CDR3 is TGTGCCAGCAGCCCCTGGACAGGGGGCGGGAACGCAGATACGCAGTATTTT. Translating it yields CASSPWTGGGNADTQYF.